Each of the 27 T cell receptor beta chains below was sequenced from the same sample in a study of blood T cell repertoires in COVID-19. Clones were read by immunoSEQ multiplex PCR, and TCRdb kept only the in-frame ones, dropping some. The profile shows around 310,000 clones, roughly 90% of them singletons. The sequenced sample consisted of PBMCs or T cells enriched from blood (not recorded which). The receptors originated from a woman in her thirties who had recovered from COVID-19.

In DNA, the CDR3 is TGTGCCAGCTCACCCACAGGGGTTGCTAATGAAAAACTGTTTTTT. It is translated as CASSPTGVANEKLFF. The chain employs TRBV18 and TRBJ1-4, with 7 bases aligning to TRBD1. V shed 3 bases and J 3 bases; nucleotides not matched to a gene: 4. The germline CDR1 and CDR2 sequences are KGHSH and LQKENI. The CDR3 length is 15 residues.

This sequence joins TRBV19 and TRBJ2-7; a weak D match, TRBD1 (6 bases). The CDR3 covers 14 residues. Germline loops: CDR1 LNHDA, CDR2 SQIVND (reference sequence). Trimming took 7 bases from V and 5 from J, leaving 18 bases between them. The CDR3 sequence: CASKEGGSPNEQYF. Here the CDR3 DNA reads TGTGCCAGTAAAGAAGGGGGATCTCCTAACGAGCAGTACTTC.

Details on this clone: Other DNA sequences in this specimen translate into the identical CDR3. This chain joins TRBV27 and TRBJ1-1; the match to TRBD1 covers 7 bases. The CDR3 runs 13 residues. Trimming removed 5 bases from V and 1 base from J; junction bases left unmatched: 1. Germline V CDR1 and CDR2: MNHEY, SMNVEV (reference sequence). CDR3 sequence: CASSRQGNTEAFF. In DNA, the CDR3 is TGTGCCAGCAGTAGACAGGGGAACACTGAAGCTTTCTTT.

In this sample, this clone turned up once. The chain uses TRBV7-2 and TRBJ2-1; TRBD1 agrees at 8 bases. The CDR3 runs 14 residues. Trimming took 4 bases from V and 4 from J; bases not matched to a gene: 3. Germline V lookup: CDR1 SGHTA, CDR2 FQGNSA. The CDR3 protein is CASSSGQGYNEQFF. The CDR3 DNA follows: TGTGCCAGCAGCTCCGGACAGGGTTACAATGAGCAGTTCTTC.

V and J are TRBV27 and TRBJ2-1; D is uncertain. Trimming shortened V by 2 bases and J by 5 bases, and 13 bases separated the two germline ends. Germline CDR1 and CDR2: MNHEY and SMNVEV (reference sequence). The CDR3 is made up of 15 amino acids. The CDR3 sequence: CASSLVRPSNNEQFF. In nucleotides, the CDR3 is TGTGCCAGCAGTTTAGTACGCCCTTCTAACAATGAGCAGTTCTTC.

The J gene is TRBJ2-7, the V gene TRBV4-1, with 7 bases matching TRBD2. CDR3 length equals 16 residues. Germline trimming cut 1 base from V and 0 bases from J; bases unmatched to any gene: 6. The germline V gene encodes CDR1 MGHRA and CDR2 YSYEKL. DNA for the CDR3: TGCGCCAGCAGCCAAGGGCCGGGAGGAAGCTCCTACGAGCAGTACTTC. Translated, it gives CASSQGPGGSSYEQYF.

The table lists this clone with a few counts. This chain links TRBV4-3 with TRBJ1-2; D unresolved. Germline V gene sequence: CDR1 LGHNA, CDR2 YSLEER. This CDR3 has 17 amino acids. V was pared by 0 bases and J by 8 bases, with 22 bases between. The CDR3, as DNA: TGCGCCAGCAGCCAAGAAATGCAAAATCGCGGGCTTTACGGCTACACCTTC. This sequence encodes CASSQEMQNRGLYGYTF.

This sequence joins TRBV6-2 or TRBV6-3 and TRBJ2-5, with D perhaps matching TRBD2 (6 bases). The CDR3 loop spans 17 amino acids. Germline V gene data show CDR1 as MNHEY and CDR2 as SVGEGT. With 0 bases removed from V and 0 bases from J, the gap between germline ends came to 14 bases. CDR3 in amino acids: CASSYSWGVSYQETQYF. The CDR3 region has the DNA TGTGCCAGCAGTTACTCCTGGGGGGTTTCGTACCAAGAGACCCAGTACTTC.

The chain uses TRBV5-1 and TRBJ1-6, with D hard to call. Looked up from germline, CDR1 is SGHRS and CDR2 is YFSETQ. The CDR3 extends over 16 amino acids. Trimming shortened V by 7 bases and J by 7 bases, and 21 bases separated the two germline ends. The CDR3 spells CASGPDPWTGNSPLHF. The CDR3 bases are TGCGCCAGCGGCCCCGACCCATGGACGGGGAATTCACCCCTCCACTTT.

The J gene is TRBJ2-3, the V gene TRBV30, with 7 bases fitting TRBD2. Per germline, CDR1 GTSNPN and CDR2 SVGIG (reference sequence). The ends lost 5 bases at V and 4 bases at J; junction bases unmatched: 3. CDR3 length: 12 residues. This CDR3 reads CAWGLGADTQYF. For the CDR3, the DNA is TGTGCCTGGGGACTAGGCGCAGATACGCAGTATTTT.

CDR3 sequence reads: CASSAVTQGSANEKLFF. CDR3 DNA sequence: TGTGCCAGCAGCGCCGTGACGCAGGGAAGTGCTAATGAAAAACTGTTTTTT. The J gene is TRBJ1-4, the V gene TRBV9, with D possibly being TRBD1 (5 bases). CDR1 and CDR2 from the germline V gene are SGDLS and YYNGEE. Trimming cost V 3 bases and J 3 bases, with 18 bases left between them. The length of the CDR3 is 17 residues.

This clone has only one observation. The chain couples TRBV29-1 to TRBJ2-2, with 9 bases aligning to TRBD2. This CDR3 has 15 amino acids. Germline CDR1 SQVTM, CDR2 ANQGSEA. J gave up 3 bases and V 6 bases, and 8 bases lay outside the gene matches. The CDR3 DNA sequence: TGCAGCGTAGCTAGCGGGATTTTGGACACCGGGGAGCTGTTTTTT. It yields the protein CSVASGILDTGELFF.

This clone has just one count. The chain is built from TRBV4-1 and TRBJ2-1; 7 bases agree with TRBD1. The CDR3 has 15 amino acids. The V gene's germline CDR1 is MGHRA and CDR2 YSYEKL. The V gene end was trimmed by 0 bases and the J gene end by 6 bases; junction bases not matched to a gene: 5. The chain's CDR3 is CASSQDMGQRNEQFF. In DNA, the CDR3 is TGCGCCAGCAGCCAAGATATGGGACAGCGCAATGAGCAGTTCTTC.

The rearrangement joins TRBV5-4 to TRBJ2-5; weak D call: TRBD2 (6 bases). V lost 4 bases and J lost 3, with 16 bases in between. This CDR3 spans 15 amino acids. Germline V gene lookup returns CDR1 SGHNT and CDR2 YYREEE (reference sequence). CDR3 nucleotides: TGTGCCAGCAGCCCCCGAGGAGGGTTTGAAGAGACCCAGTACTTC. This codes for CASSPRGGFEETQYF.

This chain's CDR3 is CAWSVRGDYTDTQYF. DNA for the CDR3: TGTGCCTGGAGTGTGAGGGGGGACTACACAGATACGCAGTATTTT. This chain links TRBV30 with TRBJ2-3; possibly TRBD2 for D (7 bases). The CDR3 is 15 residues long. CDR1 is GTSNPN and CDR2 is SVGIG in the germline V gene (reference sequence). Trimming took off 0 bases at V and 2 bases at J, with 12 bases between the two ends.

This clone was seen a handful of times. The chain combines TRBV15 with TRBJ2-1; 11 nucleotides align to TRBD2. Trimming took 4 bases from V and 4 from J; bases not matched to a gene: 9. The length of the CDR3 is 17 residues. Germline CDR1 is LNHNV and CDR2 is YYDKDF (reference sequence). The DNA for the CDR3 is TGTGCCACCAGCACTTTGGGACTAGCGGACACTTACAATGAGCAGTTCTTC. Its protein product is CATSTLGLADTYNEQFF.

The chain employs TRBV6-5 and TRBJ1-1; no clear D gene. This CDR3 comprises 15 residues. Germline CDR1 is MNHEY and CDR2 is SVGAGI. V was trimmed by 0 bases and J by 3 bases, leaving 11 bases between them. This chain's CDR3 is CASSYSRHIDTEAFF. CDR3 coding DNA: TGTGCCAGCAGTTACTCGAGGCATATCGACACTGAAGCTTTCTTT.

This CDR3 reads CASSPSRTGRNEQYF. CDR3 in DNA: TGTGCCAGCTCACCAAGCAGGACAGGGAGGAACGAGCAGTACTTC. This chain joins TRBV18 and TRBJ2-7; 8 bases line up with TRBD1. Trimming took 2 bases from V and 5 from J; bases not matched to a gene: 8. Germline V lookup: CDR1 KGHSH, CDR2 LQKENI. The CDR3 is 15 residues long.

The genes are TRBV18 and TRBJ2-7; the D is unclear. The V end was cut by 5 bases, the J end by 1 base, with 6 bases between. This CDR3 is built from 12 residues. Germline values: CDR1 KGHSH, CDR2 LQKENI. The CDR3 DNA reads TGTGCCAGCTCATCTCAGTCCTACGAGCAGTACTTC. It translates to CASSSQSYEQYF.

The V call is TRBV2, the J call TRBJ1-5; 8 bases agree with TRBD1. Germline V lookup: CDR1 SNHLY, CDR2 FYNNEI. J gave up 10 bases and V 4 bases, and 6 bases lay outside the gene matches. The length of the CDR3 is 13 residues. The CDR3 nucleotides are TGTGCCAGCAGTGCAAAACAGGGGGAACCCCAGCATTTT. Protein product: CASSAKQGEPQHF.

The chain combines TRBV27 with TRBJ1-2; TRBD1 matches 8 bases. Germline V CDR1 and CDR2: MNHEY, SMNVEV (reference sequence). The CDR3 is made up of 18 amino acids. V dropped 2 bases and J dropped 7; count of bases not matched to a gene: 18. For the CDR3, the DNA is TGTGCCAGCAGTTTAACATTCTTCGGACAGGGAAGTGTTGGTGGCTACACCTTC. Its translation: CASSLTFFGQGSVGGYTF.

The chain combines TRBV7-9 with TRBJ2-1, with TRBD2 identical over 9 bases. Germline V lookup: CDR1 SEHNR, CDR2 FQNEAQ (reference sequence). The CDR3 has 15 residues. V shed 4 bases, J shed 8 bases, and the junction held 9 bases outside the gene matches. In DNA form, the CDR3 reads TGTGCCAGCAGCTCTCCCGGGACTAGCAACGATGAGCAGTTCTTC. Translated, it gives CASSSPGTSNDEQFF.

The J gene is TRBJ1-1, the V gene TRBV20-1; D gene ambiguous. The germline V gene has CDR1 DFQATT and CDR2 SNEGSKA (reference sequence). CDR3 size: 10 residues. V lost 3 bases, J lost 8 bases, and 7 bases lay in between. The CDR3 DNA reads TGCAGTGCTAGCCGGTACGAAGCTTTCTTT. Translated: CSASRYEAFF.

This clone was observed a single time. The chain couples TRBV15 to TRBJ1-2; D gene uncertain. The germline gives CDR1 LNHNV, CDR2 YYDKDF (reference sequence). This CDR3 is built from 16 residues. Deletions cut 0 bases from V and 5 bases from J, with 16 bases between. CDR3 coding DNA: TGTGCCACCAGCAGAGATCTAACGCGGCCAAATTATGGCTACACCTTC. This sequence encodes CATSRDLTRPNYGYTF.

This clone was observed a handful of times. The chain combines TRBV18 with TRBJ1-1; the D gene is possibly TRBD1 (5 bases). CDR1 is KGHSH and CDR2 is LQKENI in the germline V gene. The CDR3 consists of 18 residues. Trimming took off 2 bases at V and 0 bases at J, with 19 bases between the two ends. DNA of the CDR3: TGTGCCAGCTCACCATTCTACGGGGGGGATGACATGAACACTGAAGCTTTCTTT. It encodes CASSPFYGGDDMNTEAFF.

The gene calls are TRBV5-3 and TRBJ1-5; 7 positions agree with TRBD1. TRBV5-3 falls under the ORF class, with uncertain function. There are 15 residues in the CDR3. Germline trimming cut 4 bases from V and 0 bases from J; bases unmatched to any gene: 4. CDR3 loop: CARSLQGYSNQPQHF. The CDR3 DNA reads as TGTGCCAGAAGCCTACAGGGGTATAGCAATCAGCCCCAGCATTTT.

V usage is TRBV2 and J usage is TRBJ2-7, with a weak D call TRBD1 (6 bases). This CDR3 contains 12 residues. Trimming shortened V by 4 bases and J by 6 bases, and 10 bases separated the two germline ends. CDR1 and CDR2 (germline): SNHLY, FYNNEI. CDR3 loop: CASSATGIEQYF. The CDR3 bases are TGTGCCAGCAGTGCTACAGGGATCGAGCAGTACTTC.